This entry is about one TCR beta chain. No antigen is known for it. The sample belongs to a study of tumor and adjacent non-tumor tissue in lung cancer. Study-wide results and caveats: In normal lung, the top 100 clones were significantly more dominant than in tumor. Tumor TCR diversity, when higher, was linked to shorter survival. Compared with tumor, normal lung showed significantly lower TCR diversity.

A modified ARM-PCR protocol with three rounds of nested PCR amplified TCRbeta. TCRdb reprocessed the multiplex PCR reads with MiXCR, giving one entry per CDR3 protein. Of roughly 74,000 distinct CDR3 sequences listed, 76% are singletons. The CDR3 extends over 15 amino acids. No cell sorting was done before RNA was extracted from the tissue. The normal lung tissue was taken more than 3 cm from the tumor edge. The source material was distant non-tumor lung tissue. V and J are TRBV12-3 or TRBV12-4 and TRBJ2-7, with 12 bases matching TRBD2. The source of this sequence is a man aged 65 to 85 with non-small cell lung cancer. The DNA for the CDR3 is TGTACCAACAGCACGACTAGCGGGAGAACTTACGAGCAGTACTTC. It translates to CTNSTTSGRTYEQYF.